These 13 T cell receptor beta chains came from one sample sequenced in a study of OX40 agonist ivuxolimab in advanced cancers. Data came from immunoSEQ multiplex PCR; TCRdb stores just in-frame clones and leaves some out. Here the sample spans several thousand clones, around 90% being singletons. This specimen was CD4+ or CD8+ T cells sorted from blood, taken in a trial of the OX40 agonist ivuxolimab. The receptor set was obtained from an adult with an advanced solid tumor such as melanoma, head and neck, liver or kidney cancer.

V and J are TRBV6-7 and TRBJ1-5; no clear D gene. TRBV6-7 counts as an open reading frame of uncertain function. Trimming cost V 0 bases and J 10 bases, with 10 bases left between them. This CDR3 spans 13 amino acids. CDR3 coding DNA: TGTGCCAGCAGTTACTCGAGGAGGGAACCCCAGCATTTT. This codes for CASSYSRREPQHF.

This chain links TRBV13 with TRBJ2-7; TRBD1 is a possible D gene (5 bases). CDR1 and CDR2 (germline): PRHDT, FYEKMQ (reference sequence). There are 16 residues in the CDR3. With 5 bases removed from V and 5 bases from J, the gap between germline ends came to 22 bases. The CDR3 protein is CASSATPGSVGNEQYF. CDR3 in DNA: TGTGCCAGCAGCGCAACACCAGGGTCTGTGGGTAACGAGCAGTACTTC.

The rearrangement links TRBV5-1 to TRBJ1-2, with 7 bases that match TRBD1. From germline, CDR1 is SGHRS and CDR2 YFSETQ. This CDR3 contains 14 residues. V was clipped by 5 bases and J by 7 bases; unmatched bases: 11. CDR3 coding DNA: TGCGCCAGCAGGGAAGGGACAGCCCTCGGTGGCTACACCTTC. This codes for CASREGTALGGYTF.

In DNA form, the CDR3 reads TGTGCCAGCAGTTATAAGGGGACGTGGGTTATCTATGGCTACACCTTC. The encoded protein is CASSYKGTWVIYGYTF. The genes are TRBV27 and TRBJ1-2; D is possibly TRBD1 (5 bases). V lost 4 bases and J lost 4, with 19 bases in between. The CDR3 has 16 amino acids. CDR1 is MNHEY, CDR2 SMNVEV, per germline (reference sequence).

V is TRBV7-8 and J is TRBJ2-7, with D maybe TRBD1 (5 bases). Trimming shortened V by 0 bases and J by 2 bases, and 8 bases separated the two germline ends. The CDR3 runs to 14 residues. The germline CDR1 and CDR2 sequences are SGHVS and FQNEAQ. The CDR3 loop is CASSLARATYEQYF. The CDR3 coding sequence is TGTGCCAGCAGCTTAGCCAGGGCCACCTACGAGCAGTACTTC.

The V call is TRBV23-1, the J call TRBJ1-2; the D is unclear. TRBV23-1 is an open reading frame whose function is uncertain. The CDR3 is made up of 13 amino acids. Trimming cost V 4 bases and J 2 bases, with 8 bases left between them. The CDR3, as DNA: TGCGCCAGCAGTCGCGCGGTGAACTATGGCTACACCTTC. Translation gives CASSRAVNYGYTF.

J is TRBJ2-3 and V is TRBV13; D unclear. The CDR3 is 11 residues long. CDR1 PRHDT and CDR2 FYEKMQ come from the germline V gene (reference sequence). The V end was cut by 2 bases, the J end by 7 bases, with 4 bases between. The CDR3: CASSLQNTQYF. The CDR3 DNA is TGTGCCAGCAGCTTACAAAATACGCAGTATTTT. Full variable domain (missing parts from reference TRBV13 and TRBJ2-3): AAGVIQSPRHLIKEKRETATLKCYPIPRHDTVYWYQQGPGQDPQFLISFYEKMQSDKGSIPDRFSAQQFSDYHSELNMSSLELGDSALYFCASSLQNTQYFGPGTRLTVL.

The CDR3 nucleotides read TGTGCCAGCAGTTACTACGACACCGGGGAGCTGTTTTTT. This gives the protein CASSYYDTGELFF. This chain connects TRBV6-5 to TRBJ2-2; D not resolved. From germline, CDR1 is MNHEY and CDR2 SVGAGI. The CDR3 sequence is 13 residues long. Trimming pared 1 base from V and 3 bases from J, leaving 3 bases between.

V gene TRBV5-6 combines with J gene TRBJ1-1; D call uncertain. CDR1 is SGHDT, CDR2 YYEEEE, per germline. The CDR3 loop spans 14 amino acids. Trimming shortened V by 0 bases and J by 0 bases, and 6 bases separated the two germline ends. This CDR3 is CASSLAGMNTEAFF. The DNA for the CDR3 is TGTGCCAGCAGCTTGGCTGGGATGAACACTGAAGCTTTCTTT.

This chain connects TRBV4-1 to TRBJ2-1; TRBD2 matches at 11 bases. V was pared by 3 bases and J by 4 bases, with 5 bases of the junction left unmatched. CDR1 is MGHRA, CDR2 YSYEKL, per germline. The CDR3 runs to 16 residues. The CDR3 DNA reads TGCGCCAGCAGCCATACCGGGACTAGCGGATACAATGAGCAGTTCTTC. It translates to CASSHTGTSGYNEQFF.

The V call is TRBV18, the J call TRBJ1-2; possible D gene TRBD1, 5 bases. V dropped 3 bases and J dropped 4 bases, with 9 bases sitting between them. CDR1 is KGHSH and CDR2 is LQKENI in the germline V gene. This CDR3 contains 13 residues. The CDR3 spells CASSPTGGYGYTF. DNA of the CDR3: TGTGCCAGCTCACCTACGGGGGGCTATGGCTACACCTTC.

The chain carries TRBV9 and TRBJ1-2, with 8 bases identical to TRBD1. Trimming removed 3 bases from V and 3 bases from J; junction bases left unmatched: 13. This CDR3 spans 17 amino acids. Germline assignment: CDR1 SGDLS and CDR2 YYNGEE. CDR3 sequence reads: CASSAPSTGGWDYGYTF. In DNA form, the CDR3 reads TGTGCCAGCAGCGCCCCGAGTACAGGGGGGTGGGACTATGGCTACACCTTC.

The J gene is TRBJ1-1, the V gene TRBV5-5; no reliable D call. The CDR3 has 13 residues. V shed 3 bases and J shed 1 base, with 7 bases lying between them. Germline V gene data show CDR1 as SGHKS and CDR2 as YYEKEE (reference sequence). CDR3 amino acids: CASSSGRNTEAFF. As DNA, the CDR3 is TGTGCCAGCAGCTCCGGACGGAACACTGAAGCTTTCTTT.